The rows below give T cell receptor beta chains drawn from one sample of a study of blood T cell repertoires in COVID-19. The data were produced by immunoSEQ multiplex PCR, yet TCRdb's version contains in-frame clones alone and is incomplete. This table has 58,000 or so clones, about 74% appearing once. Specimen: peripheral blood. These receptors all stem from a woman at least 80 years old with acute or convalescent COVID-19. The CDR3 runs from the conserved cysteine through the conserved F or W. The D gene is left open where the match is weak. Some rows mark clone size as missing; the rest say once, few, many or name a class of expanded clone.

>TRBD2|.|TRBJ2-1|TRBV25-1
TGTGCCAGCAGTGAATATAATCTAGCGGGAGGGGAAAGACCGATCTTC
CASSEYNLAGGERPIF
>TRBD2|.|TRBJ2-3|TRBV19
TGTGCCAGTAGTATAAATAGCGGGATGGATACGCAGTATTTT
CASSINSGMDTQYF
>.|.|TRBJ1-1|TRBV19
TGTGCCAGTAGTATCCCAGGGAACACTGAAGCTTTCTTT
CASSIPGNTEAFF
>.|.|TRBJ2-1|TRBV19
TGTGCCAGTAGTATTGAGTCGAGCTCCTACAATGAGCAGTTCTTC
CASSIESSSYNEQFF
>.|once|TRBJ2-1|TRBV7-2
TGTGCCAGCAGCTTAGTCCCCCGATCTAGCCAGTTCTTC
CASSLVPRSSQFF
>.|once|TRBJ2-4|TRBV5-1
TGCGCCAGCAGCTCCGAACTGGGACCGGGGGACATTCAGTACTTC
CASSSELGPGDIQYF
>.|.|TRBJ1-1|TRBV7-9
TGTGCCAGCAGCTTAGTTAACGCGGCCCCTGAAGCTTTCTTT
CASSLVNAAPEAFF
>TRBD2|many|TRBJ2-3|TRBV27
TGTGCCAGCAGTTCCTTAGCGGGAAGGGCAGATACGCAGTATTTT
CASSSLAGRADTQYF
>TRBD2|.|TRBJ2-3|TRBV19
TGTGCCAGTAGTTATAGCGGGAGTGGTTACACAGATACGCAGTATTTT
CASSYSGSGYTDTQYF
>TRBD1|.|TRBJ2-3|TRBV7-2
TGTGCCAGCAGCGAGACAGGGCGAATGAGCACAGATACGCAGTATTTT
CASSETGRMSTDTQYF
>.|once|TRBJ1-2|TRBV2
TGTGCCAGCAGTGAAATATTGGGCCTCTATGGCTACACCTTC
CASSEILGLYGYTF
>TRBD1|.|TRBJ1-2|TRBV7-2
TGTGCCAGCAGCTTCAGCAGGGGGGCTAACTATGGCTACACCTTC
CASSFSRGANYGYTF